Shown below are 15 T cell receptor beta chains from a single sample sequenced in a study of CD8 T cells in Susac syndrome. An amount of RNA that ranged from roughly 0.5 to 1 ug was reverse transcribed with random hexamers. TCRdb fed the immunoSEQ multiplex PCR reads into MiXCR, producing one record per CDR3 protein. The sample has approximately 160,000 distinct CDR3 sequences, roughly 94% seen once. Material: CD4+ T cells from PBMCs. The receptors were gathered from a human donor with multiple sclerosis.

CDR3 residues: CASSPGQGGEQFF. CDR3 DNA: TGTGCCAGCAGCCCGGGACAGGGAGGGGAGCAGTTCTTC. The J gene is TRBJ2-1, the V gene TRBV25-1, with 9 positions matching TRBD1. The junction had 7 bases not matched to a gene; V was cut back by 6 bases and J by 10 bases. Germline V gene sequence: CDR1 MGHDK, CDR2 SYGVNS. The CDR3 consists of 13 residues.

The chain employs TRBV5-4 and TRBJ2-2; D is uncertain. Germline V gene data show CDR1 as SGHNT and CDR2 as YYREEE (reference sequence). The CDR3 is 15 residues long. With 0 bases removed from V and 1 base from J, the gap between germline ends came to 7 bases. The CDR3 sequence: CASSLGQMNTGELFF. DNA for the CDR3: TGTGCCAGCAGCTTGGGGCAGATGAACACCGGGGAGCTGTTTTTT.

This clonotype was counted only a few times. The chain carries TRBV4-1 and TRBJ2-5; 8 positions match TRBD2. The trim removed 5 bases at V and 7 bases at J, leaving 15 bases unmatched. The CDR3 has 16 amino acids. Germline V gene sequence: CDR1 MGHRA, CDR2 YSYEKL. The CDR3 here is CASSAGSTGLGGTQYF. Here the CDR3 DNA reads TGCGCCAGCAGCGCGGGTTCGACGGGACTAGGGGGGACCCAGTACTTC.

The genes are TRBV28 and TRBJ2-7; TRBD2 aligns across 12 bases. Losses at the gene ends were 5 bases for V and 9 bases for J; bases not matched to a gene: 5. The CDR3 runs to 13 residues. Per germline, CDR1 MDHEN and CDR2 SYDVKM. The CDR3 region is CASSPRGLAGQYF. CDR3 nucleotides: TGTGCCAGCAGTCCAAGGGGACTAGCGGGGCAGTACTTC.

The rearrangement joins TRBV28 to TRBJ2-1, with D possibly being TRBD1 (5 bases). The CDR3 totals 14 residues. V was cut by 6 bases and J by 9 bases, with 18 bases left in between. The germline gives CDR1 MDHEN, CDR2 SYDVKM. CDR3 sequence: CASRVPTAPSEQFF. CDR3 sequence (DNA): TGTGCCAGCAGAGTCCCGACAGCCCCTAGTGAGCAGTTCTTC.

V and J are TRBV6-6 and TRBJ2-7; tentatively, D is TRBD2 (6 bases). Trimming stripped 4 bases from V and 5 bases from J, with 15 bases between. In germline, CDR1 is MNHNY, CDR2 SVGAGI (reference sequence). This CDR3 contains 14 residues. The DNA of the CDR3 is TGTGCCAGCAGTTCAAGCGGGCACATCGACGAGCAGTACTTC. Its protein product is CASSSSGHIDEQYF.

The V gene is TRBV20-1, the J gene TRBJ2-7; possible D gene TRBD1, 5 bases. Trimming cost V 3 bases and J 10 bases, with 16 bases left between them. The CDR3 has 12 amino acids. In germline, CDR1 is DFQATT, CDR2 SNEGSKA (reference sequence). Here the CDR3 reads CSASLARVGQYF. The CDR3 DNA follows: TGCAGTGCTAGCCTTGCCAGGGTGGGACAGTACTTC.

The chain combines TRBV20-1 with TRBJ2-5, with 10 bases identical to TRBD2. The junction had 5 bases not matched to a gene; V was cut back by 7 bases and J by 3 bases. Per the germline V gene, CDR1 is DFQATT and CDR2 is SNEGSKA (reference sequence). The CDR3 extends over 13 amino acids. CDR3 DNA sequence: TGCAGTGTAGACGGACTAGCGGAAGAGACCCAGTACTTC. Translating it yields CSVDGLAEETQYF.

The chain couples TRBV6-1 to TRBJ2-1; D not resolved. CDR3 length: 16 residues. Between the trimmed V and J ends, which lost 6 bases and 4 bases, there was a span of 19 bases. Germline V lookup: CDR1 MNHNS, CDR2 SASEGT. The CDR3 spells CASSPMMGLGYNEQFF. The CDR3, as DNA: TGTGCCAGCAGCCCGATGATGGGGTTGGGGTACAATGAGCAGTTCTTC.

The CDR3 reads CASSFGGRGEEKLFF. CDR3 nucleotides: TGTGCCAGCAGCTTCGGAGGCAGGGGAGAAGAAAAACTGTTTTTT. This chain joins TRBV7-9 and TRBJ1-4, with D perhaps matching TRBD1 (6 bases). V lost 3 bases, J lost 8 bases, and 16 bases lay in between. The CDR3 has 15 residues. The germline gives CDR1 SEHNR, CDR2 FQNEAQ (reference sequence).

This chain uses TRBV18 with TRBJ2-5; no definite D call. The germline V and J ends were trimmed by 8 bases and 7 bases, with 14 bases remaining between them. This CDR3 region has 12 residues. Germline V gene data show CDR1 as KGHSH and CDR2 as LQKENI. CDR3 nucleotide sequence: TGTGCCAGCCGGTACGGAACCGGGACCCAGTACTTC. Its protein product is CASRYGTGTQYF. The full variable domain, rest sourced from reference TRBV18 and TRBJ2-5, is NAGVMQNPRHLVRRRGQEARLRCSPMKGHSHVYWYRQLPEEGLKFMVYLQKENIIDESGMPKERFSAEFPKEGPSILRIQQVVRGDSAAYFCASRYGTGTQYFGPGTRLLVL.

V is TRBV12-3 or TRBV12-4 and J is TRBJ2-1; D unclear. This CDR3 has 13 residues. V was pared by 1 base and J by 9 bases, with 10 bases between. The CDR3 DNA is TGTGCCAGCAGTTTAGAGCAACGGAGTGAGCAGTTCTTC. It encodes CASSLEQRSEQFF.

This sequence joins TRBV20-1 and TRBJ1-5, with D tentatively TRBD1 (5 bases). Trimming removed 1 base from V and 8 bases from J, with 24 bases in between. This CDR3 region has 17 residues. Germline V gives CDR1 DFQATT, CDR2 SNEGSKA (reference sequence). The CDR3 is CSARVSGLLWEEEPQHF. The DNA for the CDR3 is TGCAGTGCTAGAGTCTCAGGGTTACTGTGGGAGGAGGAGCCCCAGCATTTT.

This clonotype has a single count. The chain uses TRBV29-1 and TRBJ1-5, with D hard to call. CDR1 SQVTM and CDR2 ANQGSEA come from the germline V gene. V gave up 7 bases and J gave up 0 bases, with 7 bases separating them. The CDR3 runs 12 residues. The CDR3 sequence is CSASISNQPQHF. Written as DNA, the CDR3 is TGCAGCGCCTCAATTAGCAATCAGCCCCAGCATTTT.

V and J are TRBV18 and TRBJ2-2; 11 bases agree with TRBD2. Germline CDR1 KGHSH, CDR2 LQKENI. This CDR3 is built from 19 residues. Trimming at V came to 4 bases and at J to 5 bases, leaving 15 bases not matched to a gene. The CDR3 bases are TGTGCCAGCTCACTACCGGGACTAGCGGCACTCGAGGGGACCGGGGAGCTGTTTTTT. Its protein product is CASSLPGLAALEGTGELFF.